This TCR beta chain came from a study of blood T cells in healthy people across ages. Then a second PCR, running roughly 6 to 12 cycles, was carried out with a sample-barcoded 5' primer and a J-beta primer mix. Unique molecular identifiers of 12 random nucleotides labeled each cDNA. TCRdb passed the 5' RACE reads through MiXCR, listing each CDR3 protein once. This table has hundreds of thousands of distinct CDR3 sequences, over 20% appearing once. The CDR3 runs 12 residues. Germline V lookup: CDR1 WSHSY, CDR2 SAAADI. V lost 4 bases and J lost 2, with 5 bases in between. This clonotype has more than one count but fewer than ten.

The source of this sequence is a man between 65 and 85 years old in good health. This chain joins TRBV10-2 and TRBJ2-5, with D unresolved. Input material: blood. CDR3 residues: CASSGVQETQYF. The DNA of the CDR3 is TGCGCCAGCAGTGGGGTGCAAGAGACCCAGTACTTC.